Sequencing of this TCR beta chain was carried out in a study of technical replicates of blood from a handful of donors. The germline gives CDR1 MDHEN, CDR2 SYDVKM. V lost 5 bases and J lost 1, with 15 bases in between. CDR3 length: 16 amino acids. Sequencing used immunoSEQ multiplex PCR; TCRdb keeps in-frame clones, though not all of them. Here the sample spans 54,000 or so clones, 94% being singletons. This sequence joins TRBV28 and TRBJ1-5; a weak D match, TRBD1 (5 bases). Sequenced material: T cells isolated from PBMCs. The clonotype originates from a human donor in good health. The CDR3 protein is CASSPTTGGSNQPQHF. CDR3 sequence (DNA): TGTGCCAGCAGTCCAACCACAGGAGGGAGCAATCAGCCCCAGCATTTT.